The present TCR beta chain was sequenced within a study of PD-L1 blockade in urothelial cancer. Overall study: Patients arrived having already received 0 to 3 prior chemotherapy regimens.

Repertoires were generated with immunoSEQ multiplex PCR, while TCRdb's copy carries only in-frame clones and drops some. The sample consists of under 60,000 clones, under 90% of them appearing once. Details on this clone: Its specificity is not known.

Time point here: pretreatment peripheral blood. Locally advanced or metastatic urothelial carcinoma was present in patients. Sample contribution per patient ranged from 1 to 8, covering pretreatment and on-treatment. Broader study findings: At the 3-week point, tumor-associated blood clones expanded more in durable-benefit patients.

CDR3 size: 17 residues. Germline CDR1 reads LNHDA; CDR2 reads SQIVND (reference sequence). V trimming: 4 bases; J trimming: 0 bases; junction bases outside the gene matches: 7. The V and J genes are TRBV19 and TRBJ2-1, with 9 nucleotides matching TRBD1. The receptor was derived from a man between 65 and 79 years old with urothelial cancer. Sample: PBMCs, taken around atezolizumab (anti-PD-L1) treatment. CDR3 nucleotide sequence: TGTGCCAGTAGTACTGGGACAGGGACAAGCTCCTACAATGAGCAGTTCTTC. Protein sequence: CASSTGTGTSSYNEQFF.